This is a list of T cell receptor beta chains from one sample in a study of T cell repertoires in cytomegalovirus infection. TCRdb re-called the reads through MiXCR, storing one row per CDR3 protein. The table records some 680,000 distinct CDR3 sequences, about 40% of them present only once. Sequenced input: PBMCs. The receptors stem from a human donor in good health (CMV status not recorded). Some clones in this sample may be carry-over from other donors' samples. The CDR3 runs from the conserved cysteine through the conserved F or W. Fields, in order: clone size, D gene, J gene, V gene, CDR3 protein, CDR3 DNA. D genes are given only for firm matches. Part of the rows lack a size; the others show once, few, many or a class for expanded clones.

>NA|NA|TRBJ1-5|TRBV19
CASSISTGNQPQHF
TGTGCCAGTAGCATAAGTACAGGCAATCAGCCCCAGCATTTT
>NA|TRBD2|TRBJ2-3|TRBV7-2
CASSLRRGSGGLTTDTQYF
TGTGCCAGCAGCTTGAGAAGGGGCTCGGGAGGGCTCACCACAGATACGCAGTATTTT
>few|NA|TRBJ2-7|TRBV28
CASSPPLGEQYF
TGTGCCAGCAGCCCTCCTCTTGGGGAGCAGTACTTC
>NA|NA|TRBJ2-1|TRBV20-1
CSARIAARANNEQFF
TGCAGTGCTAGAATAGCGGCCAGAGCTAACAATGAGCAGTTCTTC
>NA|TRBD1|TRBJ1-1|TRBV28
CASSSTWWGRDRGQTEAFF
TGTGCCAGCAGTTCAACATGGTGGGGTCGGGACAGGGGGCAAACTGAAGCTTTCTTT
>NA|NA|TRBJ2-3|TRBV15
CATSKIRGSGTDTQYF
TGTGCCACCAGCAAAATAAGGGGCTCCGGCACAGATACGCAGTATTTT
>NA|NA|TRBJ1-5|TRBV28
CASTRQASNQPQHF
TGTGCCAGCACCAGACAGGCCAGCAATCAGCCCCAGCATTTT
>NA|NA|TRBJ1-1|TRBV2
CASSEGGEAFF
TGTGCCAGCAGTGAAGGGGGTGAAGCTTTCTTT
>NA|NA|TRBJ1-4|TRBV19
CASTMGRMAIDEKLFF
TGTGCCAGTACCATGGGACGGATGGCAATCGATGAAAAACTGTTTTTT
>NA|TRBD2|TRBJ2-1|TRBV7-7
CASSSASGGVSEQFF
TGTGCTAGCAGCTCCGCGAGTGGGGGGGTTAGTGAGCAGTTCTTC
>NA|NA|TRBJ1-6|TRBV24-1
CATSDNIGSPLPF
TGTGCCACCAGTGACAACATCGGTTCACCCCTCCCCTTT
>NA|NA|TRBJ2-7|TRBV28
CASILVARGTYEQYF
TGTGCCAGCATTTTAGTCGCCCGGGGAACCTACGAGCAGTACTTC
>few|NA|TRBJ2-1|TRBV11-3
CASSLRSTPLEQFF
TGTGCCAGCAGCTTAAGGAGTACCCCCCTCGAGCAGTTCTTC
>few|NA|TRBJ2-7|TRBV4-3
CASSQGFGAYEQYF
TGCGCCAGCAGCCAAGGATTCGGAGCCTACGAGCAGTACTTC
>few|NA|TRBJ2-6|TRBV19
CASSPIGGSSGANVLTF
TGTGCCAGTAGCCCTATTGGGGGGTCCTCTGGGGCCAACGTCCTGACTTTC
>NA|TRBD1|TRBJ2-1|TRBV29-1
CSVEGAGTGPTGNEQFF
TGCAGCGTTGAAGGGGCCGGGACAGGGCCTACGGGGAATGAGCAGTTCTTC
>NA|NA|TRBJ1-6|TRBV27
CASSSGPGINSPLHF
TGTGCCAGCAGTTCGGGACCGGGAATAAATTCACCCCTCCACTTT
>once|NA|TRBJ2-1|TRBV19
CASSIGLTNNEQFF
TGTGCCAGTAGTATAGGGCTAACTAACAATGAGCAGTTCTTC
>few|NA|TRBJ2-7|TRBV27
CASSSVPDTSYEQYF
TGTGCCAGCAGTTCAGTACCCGACACTTCCTACGAGCAGTACTTC
>many|NA|TRBJ2-7|TRBV7-2
CASSLNGLYAYEQYF
TGTGCCAGCAGCTTAAACGGACTTTACGCTTACGAGCAGTACTTC
>few|NA|TRBJ2-3|TRBV7-8
CASRQRPATDTQYF
TGTGCCAGCAGACAGCGCCCTGCGACAGATACGCAGTATTTT
>NA|TRBD1|TRBJ2-2|TRBV7-3
CASSTPRTNRDRVSTGELFF
TGTGCCAGCAGCACCCCGAGGACCAACCGGGACAGGGTGTCCACCGGGGAGCTGTTTTTT
>NA|NA|TRBJ1-1|TRBV18
CASSPNIKNTEAFF
TGTGCCAGCTCCCCGAACATTAAGAACACTGAAGCTTTCTTT
>few|NA|TRBJ1-5|TRBV12-3/TRBV12-4
CASSLSLGGRFQPQHF
TGTGCCAGCAGTTTGTCCCTCGGGGGTCGTTTTCAGCCCCAGCATTTT
>NA|NA|TRBJ2-5|TRBV4-1
CASSQPEDWQETQYF
TGTGCCAGCAGCCAACCCGAGGACTGGCAAGAGACCCAGTACTTC
>few|TRBD1|TRBJ2-7|TRBV29-1
CSVEDPGQGNYEQYF
TGCAGCGTTGAAGATCCGGGACAGGGGAACTACGAGCAGTACTTC
>NA|TRBD1|TRBJ1-1|TRBV4-1
CSSSPSGTGNTEAFF
TGCTCCAGCAGCCCTAGCGGGACAGGGAACACTGAAGCTTTCTTT
>few|NA|TRBJ2-1|TRBV12-3/TRBV12-4
CASSLGQRRYNEQFF
TGTGCCAGCAGTTTAGGGCAGCGGAGATACAATGAGCAGTTCTTC
>few|NA|TRBJ1-5|TRBV7-2
CASSLVLGRRNQPQHF
TGTGCCAGCAGCTTAGTTTTGGGACGGAGGAATCAGCCCCAGCATTTT
>NA|NA|TRBJ2-7|TRBV12-3/TRBV12-4
CASSFGHAYEQYF
TGTGCCAGCAGTTTTGGTCATGCCTACGAGCAGTACTTC
>NA|TRBD2|TRBJ2-5|TRBV27
CASSLTSGVETQYF
TGTGCCAGCAGTCTGACTAGCGGGGTAGAGACCCAGTACTTC
>NA|NA|TRBJ2-3|TRBV5-1
CASSLLGVTDTQYF
TGCGCCAGCAGCTTGCTGGGCGTCACAGATACGCAGTATTTT
>many|NA|TRBJ2-7|TRBV7-2
CASSKTLGLSYEQYF
TGTGCCAGCAGCAAAACTTTAGGACTTTCCTACGAGCAGTACTTC
>NA|TRBD2|TRBJ2-3|TRBV12-3/TRBV12-4
CASSLASGGLTDTQYF
TGTGCCAGCAGTTTGGCTAGCGGGGGTTTAACAGATACGCAGTATTTT
>few|NA|TRBJ1-2|TRBV12-3/TRBV12-4
CASSWRADYGYTF
TGTGCCAGCAGTTGGAGGGCTGACTATGGCTACACCTTC
>NA|NA|TRBJ1-6|TRBV28
CASTLSSYNSPLHF
TGTGCCAGCACCCTAAGCTCCTATAATTCACCCCTCCACTTT
>NA|TRBD1|TRBJ1-5|TRBV12-3/TRBV12-4
CASSLMASDRGNQPQHF
TGTGCCAGCAGTTTGATGGCCTCGGACAGGGGAAATCAGCCCCAGCATTTT
>many|TRBD2|TRBJ2-3|TRBV7-8
CASSHLAGVSDTQYF
TGTGCCAGCAGCCATCTAGCGGGGGTTTCAGATACGCAGTATTTT
>few|TRBD2|TRBJ2-1|TRBV5-1
CASSLANGEASGSNEQFF
TGCGCCAGCAGCTTGGCCAACGGGGAGGCTAGCGGGAGTAACGAGCAGTTCTTC
>NA|NA|TRBJ2-7|TRBV7-8
CASRPRTDCSYEQYF
TGTGCCAGCCGACCACGGACGGACTGCTCCTACGAGCAGTACTTC
>NA|NA|TRBJ1-1|TRBV10-3
CAHGRGQDTEAFF
TGTGCCCACGGACGGGGGCAGGACACTGAAGCTTTCTTT
>NA|NA|TRBJ2-3|TRBV5-5
CASKTVSALTVTDTQYF
TGTGCCAGCAAAACGGTGAGCGCCCTCACAGTCACAGATACGCAGTATTTT
>NA|TRBD1|TRBJ1-1|TRBV7-2
CASSDLQGRNTEAFF
TGTGCCAGCAGCGATTTACAGGGGAGGAACACTGAAGCTTTCTTT
>NA|NA|TRBJ2-1|TRBV7-9
CASTYSGRYEQFF
TGTGCCAGCACCTATTCAGGGCGTTATGAGCAGTTCTTC
>few|NA|TRBJ2-5|TRBV28
CASHAAGAQETQYF
TGTGCCAGCCACGCGGCGGGGGCCCAAGAGACCCAGTACTTC
>NA|TRBD2|TRBJ2-3|TRBV12-3/TRBV12-4
CASSSTTSGDTDTQYF
TGTGCCAGCAGTTCTACGACTAGCGGGGACACAGATACGCAGTATTTT
>few|NA|TRBJ1-2|TRBV19
CASMMGIHGYTF
TGTGCCAGTATGATGGGGATCCATGGCTACACCTTC
>NA|TRBD1|TRBJ1-2|TRBV7-2
CASSLDGTGYGYTF
TGTGCCAGCAGTTTAGACGGGACAGGCTATGGCTACACCTTC
>NA|NA|TRBJ2-7|TRBV20-1
CSARDTDRIYEQYF
TGCAGTGCTAGAGATACGGACAGAATCTACGAGCAGTACTTC
>NA|NA|TRBJ2-5|TRBV19
CATSWGETQYF
TGTGCCACCTCCTGGGGGGAGACCCAGTACTTC
>few|NA|TRBJ2-7|TRBV27
CASSPTGFEQYF
TGTGCCAGCAGCCCTACAGGGTTCGAGCAGTACTTC
>NA|NA|TRBJ2-1|TRBV20-1
CSAETGLTGGSFNEQFF
TGCAGTGCCGAAACCGGACTTACGGGGGGCTCCTTCAATGAGCAGTTCTTC
>many|NA|TRBJ1-1|TRBV7-2
CASSLAGYTEAFF
TGTGCCAGCAGCTTAGCAGGGTACACTGAAGCTTTCTTT
>once|NA|TRBJ1-2|TRBV4-1
CASSQNSGFVRGYTF
TGCGCCAGCAGCCAAAACTCAGGGTTTGTACGGGGCTACACCTTC
>few|NA|TRBJ1-2|TRBV6-1
CASSDGGRFSSYGYTF
TGTGCCAGCAGTGATGGCGGACGTTTTTCCTCCTATGGCTACACCTTC
>NA|TRBD2|TRBJ2-1|TRBV12-3/TRBV12-4
CASSFLAGGYHEQFF
TGTGCCAGCAGTTTCTTAGCGGGAGGGTACCATGAGCAGTTCTTC
>few|NA|TRBJ2-1|TRBV7-6
CASSFLFLGSSGSTIYNEQFF
TGTGCCAGCAGCTTCTTATTTTTGGGATCATCGGGATCGACAATCTACAATGAGCAGTTCTTC
>NA|NA|TRBJ2-2|TRBV7-3
CASSSPKPKFSYTGELFF
TGTGCCAGCAGCTCCCCCAAGCCGAAATTCTCGTATACCGGGGAGCTGTTTTTT
>once|NA|TRBJ1-2|TRBV19
CASTPRPTLGGYTF
TGTGCCAGTACCCCTAGACCTACCTTGGGCGGCTACACCTTC